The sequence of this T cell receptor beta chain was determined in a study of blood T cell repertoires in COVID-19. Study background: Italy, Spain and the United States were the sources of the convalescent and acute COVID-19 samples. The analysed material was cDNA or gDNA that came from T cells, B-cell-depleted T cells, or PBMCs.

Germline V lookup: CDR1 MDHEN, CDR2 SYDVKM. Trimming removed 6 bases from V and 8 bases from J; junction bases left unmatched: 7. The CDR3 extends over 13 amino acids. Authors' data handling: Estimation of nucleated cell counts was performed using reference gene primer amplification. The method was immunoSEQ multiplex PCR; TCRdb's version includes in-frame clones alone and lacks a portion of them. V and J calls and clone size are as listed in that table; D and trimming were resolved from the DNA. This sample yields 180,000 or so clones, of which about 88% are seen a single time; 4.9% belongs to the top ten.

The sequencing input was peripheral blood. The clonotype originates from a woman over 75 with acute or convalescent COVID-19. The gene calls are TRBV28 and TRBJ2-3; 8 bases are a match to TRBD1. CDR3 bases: TGTGCCAGCAGCTGGACAGGGATCGGTACGCAGTATTTT. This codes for CASSWTGIGTQYF.